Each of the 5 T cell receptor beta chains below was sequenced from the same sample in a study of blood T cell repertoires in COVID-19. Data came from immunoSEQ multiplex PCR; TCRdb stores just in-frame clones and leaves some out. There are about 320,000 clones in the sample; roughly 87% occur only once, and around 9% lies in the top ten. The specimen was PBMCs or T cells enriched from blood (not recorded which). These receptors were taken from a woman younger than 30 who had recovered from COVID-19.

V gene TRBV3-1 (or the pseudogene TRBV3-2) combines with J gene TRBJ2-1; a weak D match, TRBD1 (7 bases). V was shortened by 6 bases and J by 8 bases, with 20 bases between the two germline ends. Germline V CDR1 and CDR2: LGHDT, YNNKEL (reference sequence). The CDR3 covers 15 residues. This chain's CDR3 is CASRGAGQPYYEQFF. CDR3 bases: TGTGCCAGCAGGGGGGCGGGACAGCCCTATTATGAGCAGTTCTTC.

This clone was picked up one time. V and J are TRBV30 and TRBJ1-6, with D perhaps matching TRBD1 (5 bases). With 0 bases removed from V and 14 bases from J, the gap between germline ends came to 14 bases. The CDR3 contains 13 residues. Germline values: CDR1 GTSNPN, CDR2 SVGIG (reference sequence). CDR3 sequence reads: CAWSVMAGHTLHF. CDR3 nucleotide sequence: TGTGCCTGGAGTGTAATGGCAGGACATACCCTCCACTTT.

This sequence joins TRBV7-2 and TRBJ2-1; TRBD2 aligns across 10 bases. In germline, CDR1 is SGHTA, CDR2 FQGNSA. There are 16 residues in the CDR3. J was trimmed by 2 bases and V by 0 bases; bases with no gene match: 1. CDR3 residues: CASSLATSGPYNEQFF. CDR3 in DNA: TGTGCCAGCAGCTTAGCGACTAGCGGGCCCTACAATGAGCAGTTCTTC.

The CDR3 loop reads CAISEFGVGNEQFF. The CDR3 DNA sequence: TGTGCCATCAGTGAGTTTGGAGTCGGCAATGAGCAGTTCTTC. V gene TRBV10-3 combines with J gene TRBJ2-1, with D uncertain. V was shortened by 1 base and J by 6 bases, with 10 bases between the two germline ends. CDR1 is ENHRY, CDR2 SYGVKD, per germline. The CDR3 consists of 14 residues.

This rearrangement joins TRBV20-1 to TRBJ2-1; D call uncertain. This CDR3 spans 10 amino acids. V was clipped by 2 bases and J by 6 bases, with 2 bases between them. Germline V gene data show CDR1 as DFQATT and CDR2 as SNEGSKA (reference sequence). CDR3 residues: CSARLNEQFF. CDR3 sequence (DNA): TGCAGTGCTAGACTCAATGAGCAGTTCTTC.